This T cell receptor (beta chain) derives from a study of molecular identifiers for immune sequencing clone quantification. Regarding the study as a whole: In CMV-specific effectors, clones above 20 copies held over 98% of molecules; naive, under 1%. Even with some 960,000 naive cells present, spiked Jurkat TCR RNA from one cell was reportedly detectable.

In the case of this clonotype: Its antigen remains unknown. A much larger clone is a single base away; this may be a read error.

From germline, CDR1 is SEHNR and CDR2 FQNEAQ (reference sequence). This CDR3 has 13 residues. In TCRdb, the PCR reads were re-called with MiXCR into one record per CDR3 protein. The repertoire holds about 65,000 distinct CDR3 sequences, with approximately 17% as singletons. CD8+CD4-CCR7+CD45RA+ cells were sorted as naive CD8 T cells. Sequencing was performed on naive CD8+ T cells from blood, with Jurkat cell RNA spiked in. Sample subset: FACS-sorted CD8+CD4-CCR7+CD45RA+ naive T cells. This chain connects TRBV7-9 to TRBJ1-4; D is unresolved. The origin of this receptor is a human donor in good health. Some libraries in this study had Jurkat cell RNA spiked in. In nucleotides, the CDR3 is TGTGCCAGCAGCTTGTCAACTAATGAAAAACCGTTTTTT. Residues: CASSLSTNEKPFF.